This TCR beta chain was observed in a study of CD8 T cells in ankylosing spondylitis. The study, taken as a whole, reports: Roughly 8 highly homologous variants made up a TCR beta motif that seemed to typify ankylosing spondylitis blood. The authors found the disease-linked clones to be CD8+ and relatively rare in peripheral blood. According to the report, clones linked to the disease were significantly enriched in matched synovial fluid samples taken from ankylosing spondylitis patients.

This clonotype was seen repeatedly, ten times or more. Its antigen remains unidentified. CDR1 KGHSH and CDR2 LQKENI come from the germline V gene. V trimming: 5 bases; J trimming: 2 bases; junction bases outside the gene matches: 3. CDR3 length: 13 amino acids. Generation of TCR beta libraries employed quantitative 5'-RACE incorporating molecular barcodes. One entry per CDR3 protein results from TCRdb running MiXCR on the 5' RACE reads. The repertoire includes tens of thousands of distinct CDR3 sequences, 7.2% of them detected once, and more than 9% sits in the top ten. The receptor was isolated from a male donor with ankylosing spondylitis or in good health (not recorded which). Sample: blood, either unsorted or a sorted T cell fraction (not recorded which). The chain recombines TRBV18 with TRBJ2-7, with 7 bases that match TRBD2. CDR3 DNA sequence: TGTGCCAGCTCAAGGGGAGGGCCCTACGAGCAGTACTTC. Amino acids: CASSRGGPYEQYF.